The 17 T cell receptor beta chains given below trace back to one sample, sequenced in a study of Ad26.COV2.S vaccination and SARS-CoV-2 variants (dated by TCRdb to the early 2020s). The library came from the immunoSEQ multiplex PCR assay. The source is immuneACCESS, and TCRdb retained only in-frame sequences with V and J called. Part of the clones is not carried over; for the studies checked, unresolved V genes explain less than half of this, and the remainder is unexplained. This sample is represented by some 370,000 clones; approximately 83% of them were singletons. The ten largest clones take up around 7% of the sample. The meaning of the sample's treatment or condition label: around 19 received Ad26.COV2.S at low or high dose, single or two shots; about 5 received placebo; per-sample allocation not given. For vaccine and placebo recipients, the sequenced repertoires came from samples collected on day 63 after the first injection.

The sequencing used peripheral blood, collected in a trial of Ad26.COV2.S vaccine versus placebo. The origin of the receptors is a person between 18 and 60 years old who received the Ad26.COV2.S COVID-19 vaccine or a placebo.

The J gene is TRBJ2-1, the V gene TRBV5-4, with TRBD1 matching 7 bases. Germline trimming cut 4 bases from V and 0 bases from J; bases unmatched to any gene: 4. The CDR3 totals 15 residues. CDR1 is SGHNT, CDR2 YYREEE, per germline (reference sequence). The CDR3: CASSRDSSSYNEQFF. DNA of the CDR3: TGTGCCAGCAGCCGGGACAGCAGCTCCTACAATGAGCAGTTCTTC.

This clone was picked up one time. The rearrangement uses TRBV6-5 and TRBJ2-3, with D maybe TRBD2 (7 bases). The germline CDR1 and CDR2 sequences are MNHEY and SVGAGI. V lost 2 bases, J lost 1 base, and 10 bases lay in between. The CDR3 spans 15 residues. The CDR3 nucleotides read TGTGCCAGCAGTTACAAGGGGGGGCGCACAGATACGCAGTATTTT. It codes for CASSYKGGRTDTQYF.

The rearrangement links TRBV6-9 to TRBJ2-5; D gene uncertain. The CDR3 is made up of 15 amino acids. V lost 4 bases to trimming and J lost 4 bases, with 16 bases between them. Germline V lookup: CDR1 MNHGY, CDR2 SVAAGI. The CDR3 protein is CASSFGRPRGETQYF. CDR3 DNA sequence: TGTGCCAGCAGTTTCGGCAGGCCGAGAGGAGAGACCCAGTACTTC.

With respect to this clone: Other DNA sequences within the sample encode an identical CDR3. The chain couples TRBV18 to TRBJ2-5; the D gene could be TRBD1 or TRBD2 (5 bases each). Per the germline V gene, CDR1 is KGHSH and CDR2 is LQKENI. The CDR3 extends over 13 amino acids. V was cut by 6 bases and J by 5 bases, with 13 bases left in between. The CDR3, as DNA: TGTGCCAGCTCTCCGAGGGGCGGGGAGACCCAGTACTTC. Its translation is CASSPRGGETQYF.

This clone was seen once. The chain is built from TRBV3-1 (or the pseudogene TRBV3-2) and TRBJ1-2; D remains ambiguous. The CDR3 sequence is 14 residues long. Trimming left V 2 bases short and J 4 bases short, with 11 bases between. Germline-derived CDR1 and CDR2 are LGHDT and YNNKEL (reference sequence). CDR3 amino acids: CASSQTVGSYGYTF. The CDR3 nucleotides read TGTGCCAGCAGCCAAACAGTTGGGAGCTATGGCTACACCTTC.

V gene TRBV2 combines with J gene TRBJ1-1, with no clear D. The V gene's germline CDR1 is SNHLY and CDR2 FYNNEI. The CDR3 contains 15 residues. V gave up 1 base and J gave up 0 bases, with 9 bases separating them. CDR3 sequence: CASSEVVGLNTEAFF. In DNA, the CDR3 is TGTGCCAGCAGTGAAGTCGTAGGGTTGAACACTGAAGCTTTCTTT.

The chain is built from TRBV9 and TRBJ2-3, with D maybe TRBD2 (6 bases). V lost 3 bases and J 8 bases, leaving 19 bases between the germline ends. The CDR3 loop spans 15 amino acids. Germline loops: CDR1 SGDLS, CDR2 YYNGEE. The CDR3 DNA is TGTGCCAGCAGCGCCTCTAGCGATTCCCAACTTACGCAGTATTTT. Protein product: CASSASSDSQLTQYF.

The genes are TRBV4-1 and TRBJ2-7; D not resolved. V shed 3 bases and J shed 1 base, with 7 bases lying between them. CDR1 MGHRA and CDR2 YSYEKL come from the germline V gene. This CDR3 region has 13 residues. For the CDR3, the DNA is TGCGCCAGCAGCCATCCCAGTTCCTACGAGCAGTACTTC. This sequence encodes CASSHPSSYEQYF.

This clone showed up just once. V and J are TRBV9 and TRBJ2-2; TRBD1 or TRBD2 may be the D gene (5 bases each). The V gene lost 7 bases and the J gene lost 0 bases, with 7 bases spanning the gap. The CDR3 is 13 residues long. Germline lookup yields CDR1 SGDLS and CDR2 YYNGEE. The CDR3 bases are TGTGCCAGCGGGACGACGAACACCGGGGAGCTGTTTTTT. Residues: CASGTTNTGELFF.

The rearrangement links TRBV4-3 to TRBJ2-7; 12 positions match TRBD2. Trimming took 4 bases from V and 7 from J; bases not matched to a gene: 8. Germline values: CDR1 LGHNA, CDR2 YSLEER. The CDR3 runs 15 residues. The CDR3 is CASSPRTSGVWEQYF. The CDR3 DNA follows: TGCGCCAGCAGCCCCCGGACTAGCGGGGTTTGGGAGCAGTACTTC.

As DNA, the CDR3 is TGTGCCAGCAGCTTACGGGGGACCCAGTACTTC. Protein: CASSLRGTQYF. The gene calls are TRBV5-4 and TRBJ2-5; a possible D gene is TRBD2 (5 bases). Trimming left V 2 bases short and J 7 bases short, with 6 bases between. Germline CDR1 reads SGHNT; CDR2 reads YYREEE (reference sequence). The CDR3 covers 11 residues.

V usage is TRBV2 and J usage is TRBJ1-6, with unresolved D. This CDR3 spans 15 amino acids. V was shortened by 8 bases and J by 5 bases, with 16 bases between the two germline ends. Germline CDR1 is SNHLY and CDR2 is FYNNEI. The CDR3 region is CASLPERRNNSPLHF. The CDR3 DNA is TGTGCCAGCCTTCCTGAGAGGCGGAATAATTCACCCCTCCACTTT.

This chain uses TRBV3-1 (or the pseudogene TRBV3-2) with TRBJ2-2; no definite D call. The length of the CDR3 is 14 residues. Per the germline V gene, CDR1 is LGHDT and CDR2 is YNNKEL (reference sequence). Trimming stripped 2 bases from V and 1 base from J, with 5 bases between. CDR3 coding DNA: TGTGCCAGCAGCCAACACAGGAACACCGGGGAGCTGTTTTTT. Amino acids: CASSQHRNTGELFF.

This clone has a single count. The chain links TRBV5-5 to TRBJ1-6, with D tentatively TRBD1 (5 bases). Trimming pared 3 bases from V and 5 bases from J, leaving 12 bases between. Germline V gene sequence: CDR1 SGHKS, CDR2 YYEKEE (reference sequence). CDR3 length: 15 amino acids. CDR3 coding DNA: TGTGCCAGCAGCTGGGGACCTAACCATAATTCACCCCTCCACTTT. It encodes CASSWGPNHNSPLHF.

This rearrangement joins TRBV13 to TRBJ1-3; 8 bases are shared with TRBD1. With V trimmed by 5 bases and J by 1 base, 4 bases remained unmatched. The germline V gene encodes CDR1 PRHDT and CDR2 FYEKMQ (reference sequence). This CDR3 has 15 amino acids. For the CDR3, the DNA is TGTGCCAGCAGCACAGGGGGGGGATCTGGAAACACCATATATTTT. Translation: CASSTGGGSGNTIYF.

Here the CDR3 reads CASSIRAGGTDTQYF. The CDR3 DNA sequence: TGTGCCAGTAGTATCCGAGCGGGAGGCACAGATACGCAGTATTTT. This chain uses TRBV19 with TRBJ2-3; 8 nucleotides line up with TRBD2. J was trimmed by 1 base and V by 3 bases; bases with no gene match: 3. Germline lookup yields CDR1 LNHDA and CDR2 SQIVND (reference sequence). CDR3 length equals 15 residues. Supplemented by reference TRBV19 and TRBJ2-3, the full variable domain reads DGGITQSPKYLFRKEGQNVTLSCEQNLNHDAMYWYRQDPGQGLRLIYYSQIVNDFQKGDIAEGYSVSREKKESFPLTVTSAQKNPTAFYLCASSIRAGGTDTQYFGPGTRLTVL.

The CDR3 here is CASSEAIKTWNTEAFF. The CDR3 nucleotides read TGTGCCAGCAGTGAAGCTATTAAGACCTGGAACACTGAAGCTTTCTTT. This sequence joins TRBV6-1 and TRBJ1-1; D is uncertain. V lost 0 bases and J lost 1, with 12 bases in between. The CDR3 is 16 residues long. CDR1 and CDR2 from the germline V gene are MNHNS and SASEGT.